The rows below give T cell receptor beta chains drawn from one sample of a study of T cell responses to AZD1222 COVID-19 vaccine. Profiling relied on immunoSEQ multiplex PCR, and the TCRdb table lists in-frame clones only, not all of them. The sample lists about 110,000 clones, approximately 89% occurring once. Material: peripheral blood, obtained on day 0 of MenACWY control vaccination. The receptors here all came from an adult in good health. Each CDR3 is given with its conserved first and last residue. D genes are given only for firm matches. Size is stated for part of the rows, as once, few or many counts, or as a class when the clone is expanded.

>TRBV9|15|TRBJ1-2|.|.
CASSAEPTGNYGYTF
TGTGCCAGCAGCGCGGAGCCGACGGGTAACTATGGCTACACCTTC
>TRBV5-1|13|TRBJ2-5|.|.
CASSFGLQETQYF
TGCGCCAGCAGCTTTGGCCTACAAGAGACCCAGTACTTC
>TRBV11-2|11|TRBJ2-3|.|.
CASSSPDTQYF
TGTGCCAGCAGCTCTCCAGATACGCAGTATTTT
>TRBV4-3|13|TRBJ1-2|.|.
CASSHWENYGYTF
TGCGCCAGCAGCCATTGGGAGAACTATGGCTACACCTTC
>TRBV5-1|14|TRBJ1-5|TRBD1|.
CASSERTGQSPQHF
TGCGCCAGCAGTGAACGGACAGGGCAAAGCCCCCAGCATTTT
>TRBV6-1|16|TRBJ2-5|.|.
CASSELGDTYQETQYF
TGTGCCAGCAGTGAACTAGGGGACACCTACCAAGAGACCCAGTACTTC
>TRBV4-3|14|TRBJ1-2|.|.
CASSQKGGHYGYTF
TGCGCCAGCAGCCAAAAGGGGGGTCACTATGGCTACACCTTC
>TRBV27|13|TRBJ2-7|.|once
CASSLFRAREQYF
TGTGCCAGCAGTTTATTTAGGGCGCGCGAGCAGTACTTC
>TRBV30|13|TRBJ1-2|.|.
CAWSTVPVTGYTF
TGTGCCTGGAGTACCGTTCCCGTTACTGGCTACACCTTC
>TRBV7-3|16|TRBJ2-2|TRBD1|.
CASSPPGQGKPGELFF
TGTGCCAGCAGCCCCCCGGGACAGGGGAAGCCCGGGGAGCTGTTTTTT
>TRBV7-2|13|TRBJ2-1|TRBD2|.
CASGRTSLNEQFF
TGTGCCAGCGGCCGGACTAGTTTGAATGAGCAGTTCTTC
>TRBV7-9|12|TRBJ1-5|.|.
CASSLGPQPQHF
TGTGCCAGCAGCCTAGGGCCGCAGCCCCAGCATTTT
>TRBV7-2|14|TRBJ1-2|TRBD1|.
CASSPGAGGRGYTF
TGTGCCAGCAGCCCCGGGGCAGGGGGTCGTGGCTACACCTTC
>TRBV5-1|12|TRBJ1-1|.|.
CASSLVAGEAFF
TGCGCCAGCAGCTTGGTGGCGGGCGAAGCTTTCTTT
>TRBV7-2|11|TRBJ2-1|.|once
CASSPSTEQFF
TGTGCCAGCAGCCCCAGTACAGAGCAGTTCTTC
>TRBV18|14|TRBJ1-2|TRBD1|.
CASSPEGQGSGYTF
TGTGCCAGCTCACCTGAAGGACAGGGTAGTGGTTACACCTTC